These 31 T cell receptor beta chains were all obtained from the same sample, sequenced in a study of human T cells and chemical hapten exposure. As for time point: pre-sensitization, week 0. Treatment meaning: therapeutic diphenylcyclopropenone sensitization with weekly scalp DPC. TCRdb processed the RACE reads anew with MiXCR; each CDR3 protein has one entry. Of more than 55,000 distinct CDR3 sequences in the sample, 10% to 12% were seen once. The input for sequencing was whole blood, taken in connection with sensitization to the hapten diphenylcyclopropenone (DPC). The receptors were gathered from a woman aged 40 to 49 with alopecia areata. Some clones in this sample may be carry-over from other donors' samples.

This clonotype has only a few counts. This sequence joins TRBV5-6 and TRBJ2-7; D unclear. V gave up 0 bases and J gave up 2 bases, with 6 bases separating them. Germline CDR1 and CDR2: SGHDT and YYEEEE. The CDR3 runs to 13 residues. CDR3 amino acids: CASSLAAPYEQYF. DNA of the CDR3: TGTGCCAGCAGCTTGGCCGCACCCTACGAGCAGTACTTC.

This clonotype occurred many times. This rearrangement joins TRBV18 to TRBJ2-5; D not resolved. The CDR3 has 16 amino acids. CDR1 is KGHSH and CDR2 is LQKENI in the germline V gene. Trimming took 8 bases from V and 2 from J, leaving 21 bases between them. CDR3 protein: CASLIGRRPTQETQYF. Here the CDR3 DNA reads TGTGCCAGCCTCATAGGCAGGCGACCGACACAAGAGACCCAGTACTTC.

This clonotype was recorded at least ten times. V usage is TRBV29-1 and J usage is TRBJ1-2; D is uncertain. The germline V and J ends were trimmed by 6 bases and 8 bases, with 4 bases remaining between them. Germline assignment: CDR1 SQVTM and CDR2 ANQGSEA. The CDR3 contains 8 residues. CDR3 nucleotides: TGCAGCGTGCCCGGCTACACCTTC. This encodes CSVPGYTF.

This clonotype was picked up a small number of times. The chain recombines TRBV6-5 with TRBJ1-3, with D tentatively TRBD1 (5 bases). Germline V lookup: CDR1 MNHEY, CDR2 SVGAGI. V gave up 5 bases and J gave up 0 bases, with 5 bases separating them. This CDR3 comprises 13 residues. The CDR3 sequence is CASSQGSGNTIYF. CDR3 coding DNA: TGTGCCAGCAGTCAGGGCTCTGGAAACACCATATATTTT.

This clonotype was detected only a few times. The rearrangement uses TRBV20-1 and TRBJ1-2; 8 bases fit TRBD1. CDR1 and CDR2 from the germline V gene are DFQATT and SNEGSKA (reference sequence). J lost 8 bases, V lost 2 bases, and 13 bases had no gene match. This CDR3 region has 15 residues. The CDR3 DNA reads as TGCAGTGCTAGACCGTTTGGACAGGGTGGAGGCGGCTACACCTTC. Protein: CSARPFGQGGGGYTF.

This chain uses TRBV6-6 with TRBJ1-2, with D possibly being TRBD1 (5 bases). CDR1 and CDR2 (germline): MNHNY, SVGAGI (reference sequence). The CDR3 covers 13 residues. V was shortened by 6 bases and J by 4 bases, with 12 bases between the two germline ends. CDR3 loop: CASSRDPIYGYTF. CDR3 DNA: TGTGCCAGCAGCCGGGACCCCATCTATGGCTACACCTTC.

This clonotype was detected many times. The rearrangement uses TRBV28 and TRBJ2-2; D is undetermined. Germline V gene data show CDR1 as MDHEN and CDR2 as SYDVKM. Between the trimmed V and J ends, which lost 6 bases and 4 bases, there was a span of 9 bases. CDR3 length: 13 amino acids. Written as DNA, the CDR3 is TGTGCCAGCAGCCCGACATCCACCGGGGAGCTGTTTTTT. Translating gives CASSPTSTGELFF.

The CDR3 spells CASSYSAGSYNEQFF. In DNA form, the CDR3 reads TGTGCCAGCAGTTACTCTGCGGGCAGCTACAATGAGCAGTTCTTC. The chain recombines TRBV6-2 or TRBV6-3 with TRBJ2-1, with D possibly being TRBD2 (5 bases). The V and J ends lost 0 bases and 3 bases respectively, with 9 bases between them. The CDR3 has 15 residues. Germline V gives CDR1 MNHEY, CDR2 SVGEGT.

By share of the sample, this clonotype is medium-sized. The V and J genes are TRBV6-5 and TRBJ1-2; tentative D call: TRBD1 (5 bases). Trimming stripped 4 bases from V and 2 bases from J, with 17 bases between. The CDR3 loop spans 16 amino acids. Germline CDR1 reads MNHEY; CDR2 reads SVGAGI. CDR3 in DNA: TGTGCCAGCAGTTCAGTAATGACAGACCTCAACTATGGCTACACCTTC. Translation gives CASSSVMTDLNYGYTF.

There are many counts of this clonotype. The V and J genes are TRBV7-2 and TRBJ1-4; 8 bases agree with TRBD1. The V segment lost 2 bases and the J segment 7 bases; nucleotides outside the gene matches: 3. There are 14 residues in the CDR3. Germline V CDR1 and CDR2: SGHTA, FQGNSA. CDR3 protein: CASSLTGGSEKLFF. CDR3 sequence (DNA): TGTGCCAGCAGCTTAACAGGGGGTAGTGAAAAACTGTTTTTT.

This clonotype was picked up a small number of times. The chain uses TRBV29-1 and TRBJ1-2, with TRBD1 identical over 7 bases. V gave up 2 bases and J gave up 4 bases; unmatched junction bases: 1. The CDR3 totals 12 residues. Germline V gene lookup returns CDR1 SQVTM and CDR2 ANQGSEA. The CDR3 bases are TGCAGCGTTGAACGGACAGGCTATGGCTACACCTTC. Amino acids: CSVERTGYGYTF.

In its sample, this clonotype was seen a few times. V usage is TRBV7-3 and J usage is TRBJ2-2; 7 bases agree with TRBD2. Per germline, CDR1 SGHTA and CDR2 FQGTGA. The CDR3 sequence is 16 residues long. Trimming at V came to 2 bases and at J to 0 bases, leaving 3 bases not matched to a gene. CDR3 coding DNA: TGTGCCAGCAGCTTACAGGCGGGGGCGAACACCGGGGAGCTGTTTTTT. Its protein product is CASSLQAGANTGELFF.

This clonotype was seen ten or more times. This sequence joins TRBV12-3 or TRBV12-4 and TRBJ1-6, with TRBD1 as a possible D gene (5 bases). Trimming removed 3 bases from V and 7 bases from J, with 7 bases in between. The CDR3 extends over 13 amino acids. The CDR3 DNA sequence: TGTGCCAGCAGTTTGGGGGAAAATTCACCCCTCCACTTT. It translates to CASSLGENSPLHF.

This clonotype was counted between two and nine times. J is TRBJ2-7 and V is TRBV4-3; D is unclear. CDR3 length: 14 residues. V shed 4 bases and J shed 3 bases, with 13 bases lying between them. Germline V gene lookup returns CDR1 LGHNA and CDR2 YSLEER. CDR3 nucleotides: TGCGCCAGCAGCCCTCGGTTGGCAAACTACGAGCAGTACTTC. Protein sequence: CASSPRLANYEQYF.

V usage is TRBV7-9 and J usage is TRBJ2-1; maybe TRBD2 (6 bases). Germline-derived CDR1 and CDR2 are SEHNR and FQNEAQ (reference sequence). This CDR3 region has 12 residues. Between the trimmed V and J ends, which lost 2 bases and 7 bases, there was a span of 6 bases. As DNA, the CDR3 is TGTGCCAGCAGCTTACGGGGGAATGAGCAGTTCTTC. Amino acid sequence: CASSLRGNEQFF. The full variable domain, its missing parts supplied by reference TRBV7-9 and TRBJ2-1, is DTGVSQNPRHKITKRGQNVTFRCDPISEHNRLYWYRQTLGQGPEFLTYFQNEAQLEKSRLLSDRFSAERPKGSFSTLEIQRTEQGDSAMYLCASSLRGNEQFFGPGTRLTVL.

This sequence joins TRBV20-1 and TRBJ2-3, with 11 bases that match TRBD2. The germline gives CDR1 DFQATT, CDR2 SNEGSKA (reference sequence). This CDR3 region has 14 residues. Unmatched junction bases numbered 5, after V lost 6 bases and J lost 3 bases. CDR3 region: CSAATSGGTDTQYF. The CDR3, as DNA: TGCAGTGCCGCTACTAGCGGGGGTACAGATACGCAGTATTTT.

The sample holds many counts of this clonotype. This chain joins TRBV29-1 and TRBJ2-3, with 8 bases fitting TRBD1. The CDR3 runs to 14 residues. V lost 6 bases to trimming and J lost 0 bases; unmatched junction nucleotides: 5. CDR1 and CDR2 (germline): SQVTM, ANQGSEA. The CDR3 protein is CSVWTGRSTDTQYF. In DNA form, the CDR3 reads TGCAGCGTGTGGACAGGGCGAAGCACAGATACGCAGTATTTT.

This clonotype was found many times. The genes are TRBV20-1 and TRBJ2-7; D remains unclear. Germline lookup yields CDR1 DFQATT and CDR2 SNEGSKA (reference sequence). The CDR3 has 15 residues. V was pared by 1 base and J by 4 bases, with 17 bases between. The CDR3 region is CSARVGGPVRYEQYF. CDR3 bases: TGCAGTGCTAGAGTAGGCGGCCCGGTACGTTACGAGCAGTACTTC.

As for this clonotype: A read error is possible here, since a much larger clone lies one base away. The chain carries TRBV5-4 and TRBJ1-1; TRBD1 might be the D (5 bases). This CDR3 has 15 residues. CDR1 and CDR2 (germline): SGHNT, YYREEE (reference sequence). V was cut by 1 base and J by 0 bases, with 10 bases left in between. For the CDR3, the DNA is TGTGCCAGCAGCTTGAGACAGCGACTGAACACTGAAGCTTTCTTT. This translates into CASSLRQRLNTEAFF.

This clonotype was observed a few times. V gene TRBV12-3 or TRBV12-4 combines with J gene TRBJ2-2; D is possibly TRBD2 (5 bases). The CDR3 runs 16 residues. The V gene lost 5 bases and the J gene lost 6 bases, with 19 bases spanning the gap. CDR3 coding DNA: TGTGCCAGCAGTCCCCCCCGGGATAAGTCCCCCGGGGAGCTGTTTTTT. Translated, it gives CASSPPRDKSPGELFF.

The table lists this clonotype with a few counts. V is TRBV29-1 and J is TRBJ1-2; no firm D call. V was clipped by 1 base and J by 1 base, with 7 bases between them. Per the germline V gene, CDR1 is SQVTM and CDR2 is ANQGSEA. The CDR3 has 13 residues. The CDR3 DNA reads TGCAGCGTTGAAGTAGGGCTTAACTATGGCTACACCTTC. Translated, it gives CSVEVGLNYGYTF.

This clonotype was detected many times. The chain joins TRBV20-1 to TRBJ2-4; a possible D gene is TRBD1 (5 bases). Germline loops: CDR1 DFQATT, CDR2 SNEGSKA (reference sequence). The CDR3 consists of 12 residues. V was cut by 5 bases and J by 6 bases, with 11 bases left in between. The CDR3 DNA is TGCAGTGCTCGCAGGGAAGGAAACATTCAGTACTTC. As protein: CSARREGNIQYF.

This clonotype has just a few counts. The chain is built from TRBV3-1 and TRBJ2-4; D is tentatively TRBD1 or TRBD2 (5 bases each). The CDR3 contains 13 residues. The ends were cut back, 10 bases at V and 9 bases at J, with 19 bases in the middle. The germline CDR1 and CDR2 sequences are LGHDT and YNNKEL (reference sequence). This chain's CDR3 is CATAGMAGTIQYF. The CDR3, as DNA: TGTGCCACCGCAGGGATGGCAGGGACCATTCAGTACTTC.

This clonotype was counted at least ten times. In DNA form, the CDR3 reads TGTGCCAGCAGCCAGATCGGGGGGGCCGGCGCCGGGGAGCTGTTTTTT. Amino acids: CASSQIGGAGAGELFF. The V gene is TRBV3-1, the J gene TRBJ2-2; 8 nucleotides match TRBD2. The germline gives CDR1 LGHDT, CDR2 YNNKEL (reference sequence). This CDR3 spans 16 amino acids. Trimming took 3 bases from V and 6 from J; bases not matched to a gene: 9.

The sample holds many counts of this clonotype. CDR3 sequence: CSVDGGTNYGYTF. CDR3 sequence (DNA): TGCAGCGTTGATGGGGGGACTAACTATGGCTACACCTTC. The chain recombines TRBV29-1 with TRBJ1-2, with D maybe TRBD1 (5 bases). CDR1 is SQVTM and CDR2 is ANQGSEA in the germline V gene. The CDR3 extends over 13 amino acids. Trimming took 3 bases from V and 0 from J, leaving 8 bases between them.

Within the sample, this clonotype is medium-sized. V is TRBV10-3 and J is TRBJ2-7; D may be TRBD1 or TRBD2 (5 bases each). V lost 5 bases to trimming and J lost 1 base, with 12 bases between them. This CDR3 spans 14 amino acids. Germline V gene sequence: CDR1 ENHRY, CDR2 SYGVKD. The CDR3 bases are TGTGCCATCAGTAAGAGGGACGGATCCTACGAGCAGTACTTC. Translating gives CAISKRDGSYEQYF.

This clonotype was seen a few times. The V gene is TRBV7-2, the J gene TRBJ2-7; possible D gene TRBD1, 5 bases. V gave up 1 base and J gave up 0 bases, with 13 bases separating them. Germline V gene sequence: CDR1 SGHTA, CDR2 FQGNSA. CDR3 size: 16 residues. CDR3 sequence (DNA): TGTGCCAGCAGCTTAGACAGGCCCCTAAGCTCCTACGAGCAGTACTTC. This gives the protein CASSLDRPLSSYEQYF.

This clonotype has just a few counts. The chain recombines TRBV4-3 with TRBJ1-2; no reliable D call. V lost 0 bases and J lost 6, with 11 bases in between. The CDR3 consists of 14 residues. Germline-derived CDR1 and CDR2 are LGHNA and YSLEER. The CDR3 DNA reads as TGCGCCAGCAGCCAAGATAGGGCGCCAGATGGCTACACCTTC. It translates to CASSQDRAPDGYTF.

This clonotype was seen ten or more times. The V gene is TRBV6-5, the J gene TRBJ2-1, with TRBD2 identical over 7 bases. This CDR3 region has 17 residues. Trimming cost V 2 bases and J 0 bases; bases outside gene matches: 7. Germline V lookup: CDR1 MNHEY, CDR2 SVGAGI. This CDR3 is CASSYGSGVVSYNEQFF. In nucleotides, the CDR3 is TGTGCCAGCAGTTACGGCAGCGGGGTAGTCTCCTACAATGAGCAGTTCTTC.

This clonotype was seen a handful of times. The chain links TRBV13 to TRBJ2-7; D call uncertain. Germline lookup yields CDR1 PRHDT and CDR2 FYEKMQ (reference sequence). The CDR3 totals 12 residues. V lost 4 bases and J 2 bases, leaving 6 bases between the germline ends. In nucleotides, the CDR3 is TGTGCCAGCAGCTACGCCCCCTACGAGCAGTACTTC. Translated: CASSYAPYEQYF. Using reference TRBV13 and TRBJ2-7 for the parts outside the CDR3, the full variable domain is AAGVIQSPRHLIKEKRETATLKCYPIPRHDTVYWYQQGPGQDPQFLISFYEKMQSDKGSIPDRFSAQQFSDYHSELNMSSLELGDSALYFCASSYAPYEQYFGPGTRLTVT.

This clonotype was counted a few times. The J gene is TRBJ1-4, the V gene TRBV6-5; no clear D. Trimming stripped 2 bases from V and 5 bases from J, with 12 bases between. Germline V gene sequence: CDR1 MNHEY, CDR2 SVGAGI. This CDR3 has 15 amino acids. CDR3: CASSYEGSGNEKLFF. The CDR3 DNA reads TGTGCCAGCAGTTACGAGGGTAGCGGGAATGAAAAACTGTTTTTT.